This record looks at one TCR beta chain sequence and its context. Antigen unknown. This specimen comes from a study of shared clonotypes between healthy human individuals. Libraries were prepared by immunoSEQ multiplex PCR; TCRdb keeps only in-frame clonotypes and omits some of them. The sample includes 2,500,000 or so clones, 90% to 95% of them seen just once. Donation came from healthy HIV-negative adults that had no recent acute infections or vaccinations. Splitting of CD4+ cells produced CD45RA+ naive and CD45RA-negative memory subsets. Findings of the study overall: When naive CD4 clonotypes were compared across a few donors, about 5% were shared.

Germline V gene lookup returns CDR1 MNHEY and CDR2 SVGAGI. The CDR3 length is 14 residues. V shed 6 bases and J shed 8 bases, with 17 bases lying between them. Sequencing was done on a sample of naive CD4+ T cells sorted from blood. This sample's subset: CD45RA+ positively selected. This TCR came from a man younger than 30 in good health. The J gene is TRBJ1-5, the V gene TRBV6-5; tentative D call: TRBD1 (5 bases). This chain's CDR3 is CASSPPGYREPQHF. The CDR3 region has the DNA TGTGCCAGCAGCCCTCCAGGGTATAGGGAGCCCCAGCATTTT.